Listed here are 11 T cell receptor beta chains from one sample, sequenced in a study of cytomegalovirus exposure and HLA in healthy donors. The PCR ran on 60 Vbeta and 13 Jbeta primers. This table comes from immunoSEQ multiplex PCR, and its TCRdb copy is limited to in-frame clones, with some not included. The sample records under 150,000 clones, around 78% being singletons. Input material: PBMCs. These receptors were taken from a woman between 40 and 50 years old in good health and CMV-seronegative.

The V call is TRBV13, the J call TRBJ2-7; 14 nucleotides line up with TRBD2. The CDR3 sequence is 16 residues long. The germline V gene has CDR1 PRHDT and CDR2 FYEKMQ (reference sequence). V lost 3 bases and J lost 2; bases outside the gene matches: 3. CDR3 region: CASSLTSGGETYEQYF. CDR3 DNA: TGTGCCAGCAGCTTGACTAGCGGGGGGGAAACCTACGAGCAGTACTTC.

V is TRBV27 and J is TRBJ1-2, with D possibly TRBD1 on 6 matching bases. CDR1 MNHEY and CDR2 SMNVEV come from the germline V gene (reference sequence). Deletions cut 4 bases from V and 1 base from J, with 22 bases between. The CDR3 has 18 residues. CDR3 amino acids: CASSWGGPMEIGNYGYTF. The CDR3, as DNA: TGTGCCAGCAGTTGGGGGGGCCCCATGGAGATTGGTAACTATGGCTACACCTTC.

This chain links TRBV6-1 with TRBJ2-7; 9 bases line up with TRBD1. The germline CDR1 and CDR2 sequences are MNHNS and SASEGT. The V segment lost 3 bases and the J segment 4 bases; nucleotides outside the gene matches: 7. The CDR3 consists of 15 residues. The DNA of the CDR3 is TGTGCCAGCAGTGACTGGACAGGGGACCGGTACGAGCAGTACTTC. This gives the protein CASSDWTGDRYEQYF.

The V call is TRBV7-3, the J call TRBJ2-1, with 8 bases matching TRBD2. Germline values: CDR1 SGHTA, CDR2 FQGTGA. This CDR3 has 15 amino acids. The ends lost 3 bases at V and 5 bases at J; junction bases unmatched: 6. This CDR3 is CASSFSGGFNNEQFF. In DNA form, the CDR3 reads TGTGCCAGCAGCTTCAGCGGGGGCTTTAACAATGAGCAGTTCTTC.

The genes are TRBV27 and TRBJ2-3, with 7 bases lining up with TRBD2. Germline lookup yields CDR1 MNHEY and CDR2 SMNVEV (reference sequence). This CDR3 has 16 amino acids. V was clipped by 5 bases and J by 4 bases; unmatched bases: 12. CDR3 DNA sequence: TGTGCCAGCAGTCCTGTTCCCGGGGGGAACGCAGATACGCAGTATTTT. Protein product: CASSPVPGGNADTQYF.

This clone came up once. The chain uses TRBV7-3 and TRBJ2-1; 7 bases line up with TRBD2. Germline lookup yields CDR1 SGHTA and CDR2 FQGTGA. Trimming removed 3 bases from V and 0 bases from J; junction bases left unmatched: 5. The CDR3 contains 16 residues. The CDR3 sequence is CASSFVGGSSYNEQFF. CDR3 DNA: TGTGCCAGCAGCTTTGTGGGGGGGAGCTCCTACAATGAGCAGTTCTTC. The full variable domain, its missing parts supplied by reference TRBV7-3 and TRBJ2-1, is GAGVSQTPSNKVTEKGKYVELRCDPISGHTALYWYRQSLGQGPEFLIYFQGTGAADDSGLPNDRFFAVRPEGSVSTLKIQRTERGDSAVYLCASSFVGGSSYNEQFFGPGTRLTVL.

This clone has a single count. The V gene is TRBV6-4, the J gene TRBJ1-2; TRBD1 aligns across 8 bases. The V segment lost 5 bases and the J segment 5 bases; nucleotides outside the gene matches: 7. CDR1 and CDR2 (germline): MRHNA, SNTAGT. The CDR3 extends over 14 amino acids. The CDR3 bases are TGTGCCAGCAGTCCCGGGACAGGTTCTTATGGCTACACCTTC. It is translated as CASSPGTGSYGYTF.

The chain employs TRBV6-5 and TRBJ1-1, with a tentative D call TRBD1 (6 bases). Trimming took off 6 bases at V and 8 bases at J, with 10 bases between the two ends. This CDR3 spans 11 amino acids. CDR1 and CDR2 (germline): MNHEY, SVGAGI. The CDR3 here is CASRQGPEAFF. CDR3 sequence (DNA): TGTGCCAGCAGACAGGGTCCCGAAGCTTTCTTT.

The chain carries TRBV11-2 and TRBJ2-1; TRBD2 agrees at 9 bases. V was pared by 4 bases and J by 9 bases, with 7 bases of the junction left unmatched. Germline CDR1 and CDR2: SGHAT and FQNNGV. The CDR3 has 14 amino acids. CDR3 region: CASSSRAGGGEQFF. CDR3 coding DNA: TGTGCCAGCAGCTCAAGAGCGGGAGGAGGTGAGCAGTTCTTC.

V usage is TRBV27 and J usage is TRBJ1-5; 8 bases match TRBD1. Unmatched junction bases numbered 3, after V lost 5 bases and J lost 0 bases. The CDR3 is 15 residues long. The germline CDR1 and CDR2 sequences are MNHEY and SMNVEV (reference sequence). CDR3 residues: CASSPQGDSNQPQHF. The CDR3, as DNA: TGTGCCAGCAGTCCACAGGGGGATAGCAATCAGCCCCAGCATTTT.

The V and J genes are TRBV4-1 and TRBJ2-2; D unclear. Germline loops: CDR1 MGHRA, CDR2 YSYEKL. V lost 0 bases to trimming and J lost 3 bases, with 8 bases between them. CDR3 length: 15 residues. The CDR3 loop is CASSQELGDTGELFF. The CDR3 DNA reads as TGCGCCAGCAGCCAAGAGCTAGGTGACACCGGGGAGCTGTTTTTT.